Included here is one TCR beta chain sequence, with context. The repertoire was sequenced with immunoSEQ multiplex PCR; TCRdb's copy has only in-frame clones and lacks some. The sample comprises more than 35,000 clones, around nine tenths of which are singletons, and 0.95% to 1.5% rests with the top ten. This sample is part of a study of memory CD8 T cells in hepatitis C reinfection. Turning to the study itself: A positive HCV RNA test after two negatives ≥60 days apart defined reinfection. Samples at peak reinfection came 3 to 8 weeks post-detection.

CDR3 length: 13 amino acids. CDR1 is SGHTA, CDR2 FQGTGA, per germline. Losses at the gene ends were 4 bases for V and 4 bases for J; bases not matched to a gene: 2. Indicated time point: peak reinfection, 3 to 8 weeks after reinfection detection. No in vitro expansion preceded TCR sequencing of the sorted cells. Donors were people who inject drugs in the Montreal HEPCO cohort. Control naive CD8 T cells came from a couple of donors at all three reinfection time points. V is TRBV7-3 and J is TRBJ1-1; 8 nucleotides line up with TRBD1. Sequencing used naive CD8+ T cells sorted from blood. The sequence was obtained from a man between 18 and 29 years old with hepatitis C virus infection. Here the CDR3 reads CASSSGQGTEAFF. For the CDR3, the DNA is TGTGCCAGCAGCTCTGGACAGGGCACTGAAGCTTTCTTT. Supplemented by reference TRBV7-3 and TRBJ1-1, the full variable domain reads GAGVSQTPSNKVTEKGKYVELRCDPISGHTALYWYRQSLGQGPEFLIYFQGTGAADDSGLPNDRFFAVRPEGSVSTLKIQRTERGDSAVYLCASSSGQGTEAFFGQGTRLTVV.